This T cell receptor beta chain comes out of a study of OX40 agonist ivuxolimab in advanced cancers. About the research overall: Ivuxolimab was administered intravenously to patients at 0.01 to 10 mg/kg every 2 weeks.

Study outcomes and limitations: Individuals who were partial responders at 0.1-3.0 mg/kg had clonal expansion that ranked among the lowest. The study found that CD8+ T cells averaged more expanded clones than CD4+. Clones of CD4+ and CD8+ blood T cells grew by week 6 at doses of 0.1 to 3.0 mg/kg.

Clones were read by immunoSEQ multiplex PCR, and TCRdb kept only the in-frame ones, dropping some. The profile covers 15,000 to 20,000 clones, with around 88% appearing a single time and 10% to 12% taken by the ten largest. Comments on this clone: The antigen is not known.

Germline assignment: CDR1 LGHNA and CDR2 YSLEER. Unmatched junction bases numbered 5, after V lost 1 base and J lost 7 bases. The CDR3 spans 14 residues. This rearrangement joins TRBV4-3 to TRBJ2-3; 7 bases are a match to TRBD2. The input for sequencing was CD4+ or CD8+ T cells sorted from blood, taken in a trial of the OX40 agonist ivuxolimab. The origin of this receptor is an adult with an advanced solid tumor such as melanoma, head and neck, liver or kidney cancer. CDR3 region: CASSQVSSGYTQYF. In nucleotides, the CDR3 is TGCGCCAGCAGCCAAGTGTCTAGCGGTTATACGCAGTATTTT.